This T cell receptor beta chain emerged from a study of a mutant IDH1 vaccine in newly diagnosed glioma. At the level of the study: Patients' prior therapy spanned radiotherapy, temozolomide, or both; most underwent both.

Generated by immunoSEQ multiplex PCR, the TCRdb table keeps only in-frame clones and is missing some. The table lists about 66,000 clones, 65% to 75% of them singletons. Time point reported: week 35, safety follow-up. The content of each vaccine dose was 300 ug of mutant IDH1 20-mer peptide, and topical imiquimod accompanied it. Astrocytomas found in donors were new, WHO grade 3 or 4, IDH1-mutant and ATRX-lost. Germline V gives CDR1 MDHEN, CDR2 SYDVKM. CDR3 length: 14 residues. Trimming removed 3 bases at V and 3 bases at J, with 11 bases between. This clone is a singleton in its sample. Its antigen is unidentified.

This sequence was found in a man in his forties or fifties with glioma. The chain is built from TRBV28 and TRBJ1-1; D not resolved. The specimen comprised PBMCs, sampled from a glioma patient whose treatment included an IDH1 peptide vaccine. CDR3 coding DNA: TGTGCCAGCAGTTTTAAGATTAAGTACACTGAAGCTTTCTTT. It specifies CASSFKIKYTEAFF.